These 25 T cell receptor beta chains came from one sample sequenced in a study of blood T cell repertoires in COVID-19. Produced via immunoSEQ multiplex PCR; TCRdb's table is partial and in-frame only. The sample carries 85,000 to 100,000 clones, approximately 70% recorded once. The material sequenced was peripheral blood. The receptors stem from an older woman in a cohort sampled during active or convalescent COVID-19.

CDR3 sequence: CASSSTGTGSYEQYF. DNA for the CDR3: TGTGCCAGTAGTTCGACCGGGACAGGCTCCTACGAGCAGTACTTC. The chain couples TRBV19 to TRBJ2-7, with 8 bases that match TRBD1. J gave up 0 bases and V 5 bases, and 6 bases lay outside the gene matches. Germline V gives CDR1 LNHDA, CDR2 SQIVND (reference sequence). This CDR3 is built from 15 residues.

V usage is TRBV5-5 and J usage is TRBJ1-5; D is unclear. The CDR3 totals 17 residues. The V and J ends lost 4 bases and 6 bases respectively, with 23 bases between them. CDR1 SGHKS and CDR2 YYEKEE come from the germline V gene (reference sequence). DNA of the CDR3: TGTGCCAGCAGCCCTATCCTCGGAGATTTCCCCACTCAGCCCCAGCATTTT. Its translation is CASSPILGDFPTQPQHF.

This sequence joins TRBV7-9 and TRBJ1-5, with 8 bases that match TRBD1. The CDR3 contains 17 residues. V trimming: 5 bases; J trimming: 3 bases; junction bases outside the gene matches: 12. Germline-derived CDR1 and CDR2 are SEHNR and FQNEAQ (reference sequence). CDR3 coding DNA: TGTGCCAGCAGCCCCTTGGGAGGACAGGGCCTCAATCAGCCCCAGCATTTT. This encodes CASSPLGGQGLNQPQHF.

V usage is TRBV27 and J usage is TRBJ1-2; D is possibly TRBD1 (6 bases). Trimming removed 6 bases from V and 4 bases from J, with 18 bases in between. This CDR3 region has 15 residues. Looked up from germline, CDR1 is MNHEY and CDR2 is SMNVEV (reference sequence). The CDR3 reads CASRQGGGRGYGYTF. CDR3 bases: TGTGCCAGCAGGCAAGGGGGGGGCAGGGGCTATGGCTACACCTTC.

The chain uses TRBV30 and TRBJ1-2; D is ambiguous. The CDR3 totals 13 residues. The V and J ends lost 4 bases and 4 bases respectively, with 13 bases between them. The germline CDR1 and CDR2 sequences are GTSNPN and SVGIG (reference sequence). The CDR3 coding sequence is TGTGCCTGGACCCGCGGCGCTGGCTATGGCTACACCTTC. The encoded protein is CAWTRGAGYGYTF.

V and J are TRBV2 and TRBJ2-7, with a possible D match to TRBD1 (6 bases). The CDR3 consists of 15 residues. V was shortened by 2 bases and J by 3 bases, with 14 bases between the two germline ends. The germline gives CDR1 SNHLY, CDR2 FYNNEI. CDR3 in DNA: TGTGCCAGCAGTGAAATGGGTGGGACACACTACGAGCAGTACTTC. This encodes CASSEMGGTHYEQYF.

The gene calls are TRBV5-4 and TRBJ2-3, with a possible D match to TRBD1 (7 bases). CDR3 length: 16 residues. Germline CDR1 and CDR2: SGHNT and YYREEE (reference sequence). The V gene lost 4 bases and the J gene lost 0 bases, with 15 bases spanning the gap. CDR3 in DNA: TGTGCCAGCAGCCGAGGCGGGACAGTGAGCACAGATACGCAGTATTTT. It encodes CASSRGGTVSTDTQYF.

The chain couples TRBV19 to TRBJ1-6; maybe TRBD1 (6 bases). V lost 4 bases and J 8 bases, leaving 15 bases between the germline ends. Germline V gives CDR1 LNHDA, CDR2 SQIVND (reference sequence). The CDR3 is 15 amino acids. The CDR3 coding sequence is TGTGCCAGTAGTAGTCTTGGCAGGGGCGATTCACCCCTCCACTTT. Amino acids: CASSSLGRGDSPLHF.

The chain uses TRBV10-3 and TRBJ2-3, with a tentative D call TRBD2 (7 bases). V dropped 10 bases and J dropped 2 bases, with 16 bases sitting between them. The CDR3 extends over 14 amino acids. CDR1 is ENHRY and CDR2 is SYGVKD in the germline V gene. CDR3 in amino acids: CATEGGQNTDTQYF. In DNA form, the CDR3 reads TGTGCCACCGAGGGGGGGCAGAACACAGATACGCAGTATTTT.

The rearrangement uses TRBV21-1 and TRBJ2-7; the table's D call, TRBD1, was not checked against the DNA. TRBV21-1 has pseudogene status. CDR3 size: 15 residues. The CDR3 region has the DNA TGTGCCAGCAGCAAAGACAGGGCTCCCAACTACGAGCAGTACTTC. This codes for CASSKDRAPNYEQYF.

The chain combines TRBV5-6 with TRBJ1-2, with D possibly being TRBD1 (5 bases). From germline, CDR1 is SGHDT and CDR2 YYEEEE. The CDR3 contains 13 residues. The V end was cut by 5 bases, the J end by 8 bases, with 16 bases between. The CDR3 region is CASRYETRGGYTF. DNA for the CDR3: TGTGCCAGCAGGTACGAGACTAGGGGAGGCTACACCTTC.

The chain combines TRBV11-2 with TRBJ2-3, with D possibly TRBD2 on 6 matching bases. With 0 bases removed from V and 0 bases from J, the gap between germline ends came to 13 bases. This CDR3 is built from 17 residues. The germline V gene has CDR1 SGHAT and CDR2 FQNNGV. The CDR3 is CASSLEGGISSTDTQYF. The CDR3 DNA follows: TGTGCCAGCAGCTTAGAGGGGGGAATCTCTAGCACAGATACGCAGTATTTT.

This clone appeared a few times. The chain recombines TRBV7-2 with TRBJ1-3; no definite D call. V shed 5 bases and J shed 0 bases, with 17 bases lying between them. The CDR3 is 17 residues long. Germline V gene sequence: CDR1 SGHTA, CDR2 FQGNSA. The CDR3 sequence is CASSPVRARNSGNTIYF. The CDR3 coding sequence is TGTGCCAGCAGCCCAGTGCGGGCGCGGAACTCTGGAAACACCATATATTTT.

V usage is TRBV4-2 and J usage is TRBJ2-3; 10 bases line up with TRBD2. Trimming at V came to 4 bases and at J to 0 bases, leaving 10 bases not matched to a gene. The CDR3 consists of 18 residues. Germline loops: CDR1 LGHNA, CDR2 YNFKEQ. The CDR3 reads CASSRSSGGDLSTDTQYF. Here the CDR3 DNA reads TGTGCCAGCAGCCGTTCTAGCGGGGGAGACCTTAGCACAGATACGCAGTATTTT.

The V call is TRBV10-3, the J call TRBJ2-1; 7 nucleotides line up with TRBD2. V lost 8 bases to trimming and J lost 9 bases; unmatched junction nucleotides: 4. The CDR3 sequence is 11 residues long. Germline values: CDR1 ENHRY, CDR2 SYGVKD. CDR3 amino acids: CAIQGRGEQFF. The CDR3 region has the DNA TGTGCCATCCAAGGGAGGGGTGAGCAGTTCTTC.

The chain couples TRBV28 to TRBJ2-3, with D hard to call. The length of the CDR3 is 15 residues. Germline lookup yields CDR1 MDHEN and CDR2 SYDVKM. V lost 2 bases and J lost 0, with 9 bases in between. The CDR3 loop reads CASSLQVTSTDTQYF. The CDR3 bases are TGTGCCAGCAGTTTACAAGTAACTAGCACAGATACGCAGTATTTT.

The chain combines TRBV7-9 with TRBJ2-3, with 11 positions matching TRBD2. V was pared by 5 bases and J by 2 bases, with 6 bases of the junction left unmatched. The CDR3 runs 16 residues. Germline CDR1 reads SEHNR; CDR2 reads FQNEAQ (reference sequence). This CDR3 is CASSRSGGALTDTQYF. Written as DNA, the CDR3 is TGTGCCAGCAGCCGTAGCGGGGGGGCCCTCACAGATACGCAGTATTTT.

This chain links TRBV5-1 with TRBJ2-3; D gene uncertain. Trimming took off 0 bases at V and 8 bases at J, with 10 bases between the two ends. CDR1 SGHRS and CDR2 YFSETQ come from the germline V gene. There are 13 residues in the CDR3. In DNA form, the CDR3 reads TGCGCCAGCAGCTTGGTAGGAGATGTTACGCAGTATTTT. Protein: CASSLVGDVTQYF.

About this clone: At one boundary the junction diverges from the germline segment, which might be a read error. The chain recombines TRBV10-3 with TRBJ2-3; 9 bases fit TRBD2. This CDR3 region has 14 residues. Germline lookup yields CDR1 ENHRY and CDR2 SYGVKD. In nucleotides, the CDR3 is TGTGCCCTCAGAGGTAGCGGGGGAGGAGATACGCAGTATTTT. Its protein is CALRGSGGGDTQYF.

The V call is TRBV29-1, the J call TRBJ1-5, with a tentative D call TRBD1 (5 bases). Germline CDR1 SQVTM, CDR2 ANQGSEA. The CDR3 contains 13 residues. Trimming shortened V by 6 bases and J by 4 bases, and 13 bases separated the two germline ends. CDR3: CSVRTGGNQPQHF. The CDR3 nucleotides are TGCAGCGTCCGAACCGGGGGTAATCAGCCCCAGCATTTT.

This clone was picked up one time. The chain carries TRBV24-1 and TRBJ2-1; TRBD1 aligns across 7 bases. CDR3 length: 16 amino acids. Germline V lookup: CDR1 KGHDR, CDR2 SFDVKD. J lost 3 bases, V lost 2 bases, and 6 bases had no gene match. The CDR3 reads CATSDSDRESYNEQFF. The CDR3 DNA reads TGTGCCACCAGTGATTCCGACAGGGAGAGCTACAATGAGCAGTTCTTC.

Turning to this clone: A much larger clone is a single base away; this may be a read error. CDR3 loop: CASSATSGGTDTQYF. For the CDR3, the DNA is TGTGCCAGCAGCGCAACTAGCGGGGGCACAGATACGCAGTATTTT. This rearrangement joins TRBV9 to TRBJ2-3; TRBD2 matches at 10 bases. V lost 3 bases and J lost 1; bases outside the gene matches: 2. The length of the CDR3 is 15 residues. Germline CDR1 reads SGDLS; CDR2 reads YYNGEE.

This clone was seen a few times. The chain carries TRBV7-6 and TRBJ2-5; 8 positions agree with TRBD1. Trimming took 6 bases from V and 2 from J; bases not matched to a gene: 11. The CDR3 is made up of 16 amino acids. The germline CDR1 and CDR2 sequences are SGHVS and FNYEAQ. The CDR3 protein is CASSGSFRGLQETQYF. The CDR3 DNA reads as TGTGCCAGCAGTGGCTCCTTCAGGGGGCTACAAGAGACCCAGTACTTC.

The chain carries TRBV6-5 and TRBJ1-2, with D perhaps TRBD1 (6 bases). The CDR3 contains 15 residues. CDR1 is MNHEY and CDR2 is SVGAGI in the germline V gene. V was shortened by 5 bases and J by 4 bases, with 17 bases between the two germline ends. As DNA, the CDR3 is TGTGCCAGCAGTCGCTATAAGGGACAAACCTATGGCTACACCTTC. Protein sequence: CASSRYKGQTYGYTF.

The chain carries TRBV6-2 or TRBV6-3 and TRBJ2-1; a possible D gene is TRBD1 (6 bases). Germline CDR1 reads MNHEY; CDR2 reads SVGEGT. V lost 6 bases and J 6 bases, leaving 18 bases between the germline ends. The CDR3 sequence is 15 residues long. CDR3 bases: TGTGCCAGCAGCCCTTTAGGGTCAGGGGTCAATGAGCAGTTCTTC. Translating gives CASSPLGSGVNEQFF.